Listed below are T cell receptor beta chains from one sample, sequenced in a study of CD8 T cells in ankylosing spondylitis. TCRdb used MiXCR to reprocess the 5' RACE reads, holding one entry per CDR3 protein. The repertoire has about 92,000 distinct CDR3 sequences, 8.8% of them found once; the top ten carry 4.5% to 5.5%. The sequenced sample consisted of blood, either unsorted or a sorted T cell fraction (not recorded which). The receptors here all came from a male donor with ankylosing spondylitis or in good health (not recorded which). CDR3s include the opening cysteine and the closing phenylalanine or tryptophan. D genes are given only for firm matches. Clone sizes are given selectively: once, few, many, or a class where the clone is expanded.

many	TRBV12-3/TRBV12-4	.	TRBJ2-1	TGTGCCAGCAGTTTAAGTATCCGAGGTGAGGAGCAGTTCTTC	CASSLSIRGEEQFF
many	TRBV11-2	TRBD1	TRBJ2-1	TGTGCCAGCAGCAGTCGACAGGGATACAATGAGCAGTTCTTC	CASSSRQGYNEQFF
.	TRBV11-2	TRBD2	TRBJ2-1	TGTGCCAGCAGCTTAGGTAGCGGGGGGCCGGGGGGTTACAATGAGCAGTTCTTC	CASSLGSGGPGGYNEQFF
many	TRBV6-6	TRBD1	TRBJ1-5	TGTGCCAGCATCCCGGGACAGGGTAATCAGCCCCAGCATTTT	CASIPGQGNQPQHF
.	TRBV29-1	.	TRBJ2-3	TGCAGCGTTGAAGATTCCGGCAGGGGAACAGATACGCAGTATTTT	CSVEDSGRGTDTQYF
.	TRBV6-1	.	TRBJ2-7	TGTGCCAGCAGTGATTTCGCGGGACAACCCTACGAGCAGTACTTC	CASSDFAGQPYEQYF
.	TRBV15	.	TRBJ2-3	TGTGCCACCAGCAGCGAAGAGGTGGAACCCCATAGCACAGATACGCAGTATTTT	CATSSEEVEPHSTDTQYF
few	TRBV11-2	.	TRBJ2-7	TGTGCCAGCAGCTTAGAAGTAGACTGGGACCGACCCTCCTACGAGCAGTACTTC	CASSLEVDWDRPSYEQYF
many	TRBV12-3/TRBV12-4	.	TRBJ1-5	TGTGCCAGCAGTTTAGTGGAGGCGGGGTTCGGTCAGCCCCAGCATTTT	CASSLVEAGFGQPQHF
many	TRBV12-3/TRBV12-4	.	TRBJ1-2	TGTGCCAGCAGTTTCGGCAGGGATGGCTATGGCTACACCTTC	CASSFGRDGYGYTF
many	TRBV5-1	.	TRBJ2-7	TGCGCCAGCAGCTTGAGGAACCCGAACGAGCAGTACTTC	CASSLRNPNEQYF
few	TRBV29-1	TRBD2	TRBJ2-3	TGCAGCGTTGAATTGGGGGGTTTTCCGGGGGGGAGCACAGATACGCAGTATTTT	CSVELGGFPGGSTDTQYF
few	TRBV7-2	.	TRBJ2-7	TGTGCCAGCAGCTTAACCTTGGTTTTGGGAAACGAGCAGTACTTC	CASSLTLVLGNEQYF
many	TRBV28	TRBD2	TRBJ2-1	TGTGCCAGCACACCACTAGCGGGGGGTTCGGATGAGCAGTTCTTC	CASTPLAGGSDEQFF
.	TRBV7-2	TRBD2	TRBJ2-7	TGTGCCAGCAGCTCAGCGGGGTACTCAGACGAGCAGTACTTC	CASSSAGYSDEQYF
many	TRBV6-1	TRBD1	TRBJ1-2	TGTGCCAGCAGTGGAACAGGGGCGTGGGGCTACACCTTC	CASSGTGAWGYTF
many	TRBV23-1	.	TRBJ1-6	TGCGCCAGCAGTCAATCGAGGAATTACGGGACACTAAATTCACCCCTCCACTTT	CASSQSRNYGTLNSPLHF
many	TRBV6-2/TRBV6-3	.	TRBJ2-5	TGTGCCAGCAGTTACGCGGGGATGCAAGAGACCCAGTACTTC	CASSYAGMQETQYF
few	TRBV7-2	TRBD2	TRBJ2-3	TGTGCCAGCAGCTTACGGGGGGGGCGCCCAGATACGCAGTATTTT	CASSLRGGRPDTQYF
many	TRBV20-1	.	TRBJ1-1	TGCAGTGCTGTCTCAGGGGTGAACACTGAAGCTTTCTTT	CSAVSGVNTEAFF
many	TRBV5-5	.	TRBJ2-7	TGTGCCAGCAGCCCCAGGTCCGACCGACTTACCTACGAGCAGTACTTC	CASSPRSDRLTYEQYF
many	TRBV27	.	TRBJ2-3	TGTGCCAGCAGAACAGGACCTTACACAGATACGCAGTATTTT	CASRTGPYTDTQYF
many	TRBV20-1	.	TRBJ1-4	TGCAGTGCTAGTTTGGGCCAGTCCTCCGGGAATGAAAAACTGTTTTTT	CSASLGQSSGNEKLFF
many	TRBV28	TRBD1	TRBJ1-1	TGTGCCAGCAGCCCCTCGGGACAGGGGATGACTGAAGCTTTCTTT	CASSPSGQGMTEAFF
many	TRBV9	.	TRBJ2-4	TGTGCCAGCAGCGCCCCGGACGGGACCGAGGGTGACATTCAGTACTTC	CASSAPDGTEGDIQYF
few	TRBV29-1	.	TRBJ2-7	TGCAGCGTTGAGCTAGAAGGCTACGAGCAGTACTTC	CSVELEGYEQYF
many	TRBV9	.	TRBJ2-7	TGTGCCAGCAGCGCGGACCCCTACGAGCAGTACTTC	CASSADPYEQYF
many	TRBV20-1	TRBD2	TRBJ2-3	TGCAGTGCCGGGGGGGCAGATACGCAGTATTTT	CSAGGADTQYF
many	TRBV20-1	.	TRBJ2-6	TGCAGTGCTAGTGGTACTCACTCTGGGGCCAACGTCCTGACTTTC	CSASGTHSGANVLTF
few	TRBV7-9	TRBD1	TRBJ2-1	TGTGCCAGCGTAACCGGGACAGGAATCGATGAGCAGTTCTTC	CASVTGTGIDEQFF
many	TRBV20-1	.	TRBJ2-5	TGCAGTGCTAGGACGAAGACCCAGTACTTC	CSARTKTQYF
many	TRBV12-3/TRBV12-4	TRBD1	TRBJ2-2	TGTGCCAGCGGGACAGGGCCCGGGGAGCTGTTTTTT	CASGTGPGELFF
many	TRBV20-1	.	TRBJ1-4	TGCAGTGCTAGAGATACGGCCAGGACCACTAAAAAAAAACTGTTTTTT	CSARDTARTTKKKLFF
many	TRBV30	.	TRBJ2-5	TGTGCCTGGAGTCAGGGGGGCACGCAAGAGACCCAGTACTTC	CAWSQGGTQETQYF
.	TRBV20-1	.	TRBJ2-7	TGCAGTGCTAGAAGGTCGCAGTGGGGCGAGCAGTACTTC	CSARRSQWGEQYF
many	TRBV6-2/TRBV6-3	.	TRBJ1-6	TGTGCCAGCAGTTACCCGACGGGACGGTCAAATTCACCCCTCCACTTT	CASSYPTGRSNSPLHF
many	TRBV7-2	.	TRBJ2-2	TGTGCCAGCAGTTCCGGGACCACCGGGGAGCTGTTTTTT	CASSSGTTGELFF
many	TRBV6-1	.	TRBJ2-7	TGTGCCAGCAGTGGGGGTCCTTCCCAGCCCCACGAGCAGTACTTC	CASSGGPSQPHEQYF
many	TRBV28	.	TRBJ2-7	TGTGCCAGCAGTCCCCCCTCCCGGGCCGCTTCCCACTTC	CASSPPSRAASHF
many	TRBV6-5	.	TRBJ2-1	TGTGCCAGCAGTTACTCCGCGACAGAGCAGTTCTTC	CASSYSATEQFF
many	TRBV9	.	TRBJ2-7	TGTGCCAGCAGCGTAGATCCTTCGGCCTACGAGCAGTACTTC	CASSVDPSAYEQYF
many	TRBV9	.	TRBJ1-2	TGTGCCAGCAGCGTAGCTACCCAGGCCTATGGCTACACCTTC	CASSVATQAYGYTF
many	TRBV3-1	TRBD2	TRBJ2-7	TGTGCCAGCAGCCAAAGAGCGGGGTCAACCTACGAGCAGTACTTC	CASSQRAGSTYEQYF
many	TRBV6-5	.	TRBJ1-1	TGTGCCAGCAGTTACGGGCCCGGCTTGAACACTGAAGCTTTCTTT	CASSYGPGLNTEAFF
many	TRBV5-1	.	TRBJ1-1	TGCGCCAGCGGAAAAGGGGGAGGGTTCCCTGAAGCTTTCTTT	CASGKGGGFPEAFF
many	TRBV5-1	.	TRBJ2-1	TGCGCCAGCATGGCGGACGCGGAGTTCTACAATGAGCAGTTCTTC	CASMADAEFYNEQFF
many	TRBV7-8	.	TRBJ2-2	TGTGCCAGCAGCTTAGTCAGGGCCGCGAACACCGGGGAGCTGTTTTTT	CASSLVRAANTGELFF
many	TRBV7-9	.	TRBJ2-3	TGTGCCAGCAGCACCCAGGGGGGCCTGAGCACAGATACGCAGTATTTT	CASSTQGGLSTDTQYF
many	TRBV7-8	.	TRBJ2-3	TGTGCCAGCAGCTCAACAGGGTTGAGAAGCACAGATACGCAGTATTTT	CASSSTGLRSTDTQYF
.	TRBV14	TRBD1	TRBJ1-4	TGTGCCAGCAGCCTGGGACAGAATCGTTATGAAAAACTGTTTTTT	CASSLGQNRYEKLFF
many	TRBV20-1	.	TRBJ2-1	TGCAGTGCTAGAGATTGGCAGGGGCGAGACGATGAGCAGTTCTTC	CSARDWQGRDDEQFF
many	TRBV28	.	TRBJ2-5	TGTGCCAGCAGTTCCGGTGAGACCCAGTACTTC	CASSSGETQYF
.	TRBV7-9	.	TRBJ2-5	TGTGCCAGCAGGTTCCAGCGTTTCGCCCAGGAGACCCATTACTTC	CASRFQRFAQETHYF
.	TRBV5-1	TRBD1	TRBJ2-5	TGCACCAGCAGCTGGTTGACAGGGGCCCAAGAGACCCAGTACTTC	CTSSWLTGAQETQYF